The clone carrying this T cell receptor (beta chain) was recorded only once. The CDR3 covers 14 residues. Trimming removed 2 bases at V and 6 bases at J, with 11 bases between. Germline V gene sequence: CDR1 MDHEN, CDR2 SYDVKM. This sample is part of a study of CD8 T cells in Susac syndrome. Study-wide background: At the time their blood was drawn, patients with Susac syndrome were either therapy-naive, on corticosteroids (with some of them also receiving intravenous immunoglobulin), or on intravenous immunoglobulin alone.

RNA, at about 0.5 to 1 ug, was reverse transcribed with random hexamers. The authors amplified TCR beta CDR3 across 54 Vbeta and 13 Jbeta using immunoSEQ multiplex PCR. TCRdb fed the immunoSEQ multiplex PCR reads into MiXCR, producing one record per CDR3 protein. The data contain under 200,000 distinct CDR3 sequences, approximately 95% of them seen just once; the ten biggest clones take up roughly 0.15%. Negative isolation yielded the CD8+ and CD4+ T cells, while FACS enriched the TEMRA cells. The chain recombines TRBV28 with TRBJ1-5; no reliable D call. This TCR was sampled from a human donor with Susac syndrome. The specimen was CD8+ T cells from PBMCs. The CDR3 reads CASSLPLPSQPQHF. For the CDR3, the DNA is TGTGCCAGCAGTTTACCCCTGCCCAGTCAGCCCCAGCATTTT.